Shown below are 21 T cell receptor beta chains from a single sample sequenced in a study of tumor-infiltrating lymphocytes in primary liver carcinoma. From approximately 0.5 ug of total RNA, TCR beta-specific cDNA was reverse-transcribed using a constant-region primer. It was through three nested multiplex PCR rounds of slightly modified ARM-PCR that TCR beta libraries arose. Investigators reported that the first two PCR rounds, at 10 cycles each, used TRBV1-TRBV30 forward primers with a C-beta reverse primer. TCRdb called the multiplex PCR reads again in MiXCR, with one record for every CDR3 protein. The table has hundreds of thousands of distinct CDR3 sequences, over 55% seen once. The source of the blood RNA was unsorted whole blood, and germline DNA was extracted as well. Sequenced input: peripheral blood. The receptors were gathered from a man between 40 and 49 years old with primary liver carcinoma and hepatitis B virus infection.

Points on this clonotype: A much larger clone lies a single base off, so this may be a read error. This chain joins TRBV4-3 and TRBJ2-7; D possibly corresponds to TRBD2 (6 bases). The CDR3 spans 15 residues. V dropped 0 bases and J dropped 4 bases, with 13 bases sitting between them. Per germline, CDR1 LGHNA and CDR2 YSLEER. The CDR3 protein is CASSQEWTNGYEQYF. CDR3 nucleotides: TGCGCCAGCAGCCAAGAATGGACTAACGGTTACGAGCAGTACTTC.

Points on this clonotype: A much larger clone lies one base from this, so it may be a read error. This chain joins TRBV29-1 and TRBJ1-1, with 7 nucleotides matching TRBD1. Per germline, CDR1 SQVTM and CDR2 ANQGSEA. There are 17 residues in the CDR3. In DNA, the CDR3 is TGCAGCGTTGAAGATCGAATAGGCAGGGGGGTCAACGTTGAAGCTCTCTTT. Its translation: CSVEDRIGRGVNVEALF.

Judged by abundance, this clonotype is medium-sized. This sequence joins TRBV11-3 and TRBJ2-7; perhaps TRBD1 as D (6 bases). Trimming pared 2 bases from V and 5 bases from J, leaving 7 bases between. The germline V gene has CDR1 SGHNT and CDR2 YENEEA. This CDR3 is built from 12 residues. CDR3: CASSLTGNEQYF. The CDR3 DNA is TGTGCCAGCAGCTTAACAGGGAACGAGCAGTACTTC.

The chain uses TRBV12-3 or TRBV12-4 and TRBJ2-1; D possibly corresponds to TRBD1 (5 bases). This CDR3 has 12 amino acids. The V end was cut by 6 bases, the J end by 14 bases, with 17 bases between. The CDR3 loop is CASSPGIGRKFF. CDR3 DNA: TGTGCCAGCAGCCCAGGGATAGGAAGGAAGTTCTTC.

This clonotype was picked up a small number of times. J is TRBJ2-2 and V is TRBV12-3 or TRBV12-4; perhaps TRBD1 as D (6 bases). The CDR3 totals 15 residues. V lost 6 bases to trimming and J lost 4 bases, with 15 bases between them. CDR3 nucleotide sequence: TGTGCCAGCAGCACAGGGAGTATTAGCACCGGGGAGCTGTTTTTT. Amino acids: CASSTGSISTGELFF.

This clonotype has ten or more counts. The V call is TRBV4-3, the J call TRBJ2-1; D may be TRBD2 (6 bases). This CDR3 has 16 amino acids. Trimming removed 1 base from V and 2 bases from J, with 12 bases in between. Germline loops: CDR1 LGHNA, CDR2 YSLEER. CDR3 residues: CASSQASSGAYNEQFF. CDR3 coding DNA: TGCGCCAGCAGCCAAGCGTCGTCGGGAGCCTACAATGAGCAGTTCTTC.

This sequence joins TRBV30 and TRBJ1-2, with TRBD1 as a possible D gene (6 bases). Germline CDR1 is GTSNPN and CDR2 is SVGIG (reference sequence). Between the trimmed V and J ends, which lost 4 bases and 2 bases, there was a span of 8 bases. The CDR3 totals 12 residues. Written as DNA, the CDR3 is TGTGCCTGGAATGGACAGAACTATGGCTACACCTTC. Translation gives CAWNGQNYGYTF. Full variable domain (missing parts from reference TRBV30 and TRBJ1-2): SQTIHQWPATLVQPVGSPLSLECTVEGTSNPNLYWYRQAAGRGLQLLFYSVGIGQISSEVPQNLSASRPQDRQFILSSKKLLLSDSGFYLCAWNGQNYGYTFGSGTRLTVV.

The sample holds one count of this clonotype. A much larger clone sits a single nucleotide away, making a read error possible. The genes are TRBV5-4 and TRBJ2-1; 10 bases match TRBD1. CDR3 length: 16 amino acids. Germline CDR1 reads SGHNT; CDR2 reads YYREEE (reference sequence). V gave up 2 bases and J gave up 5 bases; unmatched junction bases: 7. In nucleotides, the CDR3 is TGTGCCAGCAGCTTTCCCGGGACAGGGGCCAACAATGAGCAGTTCTTC. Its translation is CASSFPGTGANNEQFF.

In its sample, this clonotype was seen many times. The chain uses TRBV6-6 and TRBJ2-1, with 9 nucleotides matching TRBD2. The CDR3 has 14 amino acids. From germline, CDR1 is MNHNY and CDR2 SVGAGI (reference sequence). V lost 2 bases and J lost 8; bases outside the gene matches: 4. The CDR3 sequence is CASSYGIAGDEQFF. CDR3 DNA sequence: TGTGCCAGCAGTTACGGAATAGCGGGAGATGAGCAGTTCTTC.

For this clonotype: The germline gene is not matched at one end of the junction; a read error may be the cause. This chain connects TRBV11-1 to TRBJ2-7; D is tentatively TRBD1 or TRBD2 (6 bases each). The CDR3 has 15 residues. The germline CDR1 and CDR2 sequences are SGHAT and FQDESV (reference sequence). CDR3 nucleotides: TGCGTCAGCAGCTTAGCGGTCTCAGGGGCCTACGAGCAGTACTTC. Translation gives CVSSLAVSGAYEQYF. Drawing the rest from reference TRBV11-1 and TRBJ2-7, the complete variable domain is EAEVAQSPRYKITEKSQAVAFWCDPISGHATLYWYRQILGQGPELLVQFQDESVVDDSQLPKDRFSAERLKGVDSTLKIQPAELGDSAMYLCVSSLAVSGAYEQYFGPGTRLTVT.

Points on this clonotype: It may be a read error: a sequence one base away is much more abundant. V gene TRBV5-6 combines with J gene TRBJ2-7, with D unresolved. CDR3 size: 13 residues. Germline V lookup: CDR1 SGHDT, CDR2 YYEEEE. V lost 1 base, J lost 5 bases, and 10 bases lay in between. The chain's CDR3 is CASSLNPDDEQYF. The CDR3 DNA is TGTGCCAGCAGCTTGAATCCGGATGACGAGCAGTACTTC.

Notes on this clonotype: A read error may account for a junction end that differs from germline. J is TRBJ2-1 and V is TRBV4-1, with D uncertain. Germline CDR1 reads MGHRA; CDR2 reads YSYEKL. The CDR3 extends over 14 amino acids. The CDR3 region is CTSSQGHGANEQFF. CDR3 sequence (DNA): TGCACCAGCAGCCAAGGGCATGGTGCCAATGAGCAGTTCTTC.

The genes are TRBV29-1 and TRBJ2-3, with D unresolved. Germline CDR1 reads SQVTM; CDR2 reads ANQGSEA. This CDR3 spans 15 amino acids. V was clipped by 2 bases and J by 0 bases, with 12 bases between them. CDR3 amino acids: CSVELVGTSTDTQYF. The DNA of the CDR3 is TGCAGCGTTGAACTAGTGGGAACTAGCACAGATACGCAGTATTTT.

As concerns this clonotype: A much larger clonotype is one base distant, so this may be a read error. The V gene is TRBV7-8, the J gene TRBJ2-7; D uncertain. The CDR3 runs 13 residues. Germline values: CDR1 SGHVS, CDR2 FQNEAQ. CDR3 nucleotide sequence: TGTGGCAGCAGCTTAGGGCGGATCTACGAGCAGTACTTC. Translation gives CGSSLGRIYEQYF.

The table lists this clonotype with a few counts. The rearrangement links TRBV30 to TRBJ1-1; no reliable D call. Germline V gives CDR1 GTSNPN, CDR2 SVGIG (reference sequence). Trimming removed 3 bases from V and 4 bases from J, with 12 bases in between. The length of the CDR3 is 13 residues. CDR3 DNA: TGTGCCTGGAGAAGGGAGGAGAGCACTGAAGCTTTCTTT. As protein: CAWRREESTEAFF.

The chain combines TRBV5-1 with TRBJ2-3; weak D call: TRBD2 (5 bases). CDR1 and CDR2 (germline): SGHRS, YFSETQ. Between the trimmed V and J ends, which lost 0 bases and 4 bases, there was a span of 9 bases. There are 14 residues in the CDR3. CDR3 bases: TGCGCCAGCAGCTTGGACGGGGTACCAGATACGCAGTATTTT. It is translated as CASSLDGVPDTQYF.

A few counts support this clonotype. The CDR3 region is CAWSDRGGNTEAFF. The CDR3 nucleotides read TGTGCCTGGAGTGATCGGGGGGGGAACACTGAAGCTTTCTTT. V usage is TRBV30 and J usage is TRBJ1-1; possibly TRBD1 for D (5 bases). V lost 1 base to trimming and J lost 1 base, with 10 bases between them. Germline CDR1 is GTSNPN and CDR2 is SVGIG (reference sequence). The CDR3 loop spans 14 amino acids.

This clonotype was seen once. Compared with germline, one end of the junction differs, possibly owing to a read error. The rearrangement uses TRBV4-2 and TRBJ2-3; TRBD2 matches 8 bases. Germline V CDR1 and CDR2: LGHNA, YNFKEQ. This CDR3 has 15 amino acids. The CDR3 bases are TGTACCAGCAACCCTAAGGCGGGACTAGCAGATACGCAGTATTTT. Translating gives CTSNPKAGLADTQYF.

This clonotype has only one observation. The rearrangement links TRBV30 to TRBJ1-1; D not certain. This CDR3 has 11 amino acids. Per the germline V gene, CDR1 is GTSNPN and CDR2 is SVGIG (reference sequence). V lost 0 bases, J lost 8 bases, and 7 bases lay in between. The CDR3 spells CAWSVGAEAFF. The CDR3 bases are TGTGCCTGGAGTGTTGGCGCCGAAGCTTTCTTT.

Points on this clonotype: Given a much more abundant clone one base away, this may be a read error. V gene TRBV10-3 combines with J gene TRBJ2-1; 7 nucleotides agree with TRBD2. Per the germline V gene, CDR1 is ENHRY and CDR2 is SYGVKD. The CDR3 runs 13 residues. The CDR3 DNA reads TGTACCGTGGCGGGAGTCCGAGGCAATGAGCAGTTCTTC. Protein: CTVAGVRGNEQFF.

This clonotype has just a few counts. The CDR3 protein is CASSRTVNTGELFF. DNA of the CDR3: TGTGCCAGCAGCCGGACAGTGAACACCGGGGAGCTGTTTTTT. The V call is TRBV7-9, the J call TRBJ2-2; a possible D gene is TRBD1 (6 bases). Germline V gene lookup returns CDR1 SEHNR and CDR2 FQNEAQ (reference sequence). The CDR3 has 14 residues. V gave up 5 bases and J gave up 1 base, with 8 bases separating them.